The clone carrying this T cell receptor (beta chain) was observed a handful of times. Antigen specificity is unknown. This specimen belongs to a study of cytomegalovirus exposure and HLA in healthy donors. PCR involved 60 Vbeta and 13 Jbeta primers. Measured with immunoSEQ multiplex PCR; TCRdb has only the in-frame clones, and not every one. In the table there are 120,000 or so clones, over 70% of which are singletons. Germline CDR1 is SGDLS and CDR2 is YYNGEE. Trimming pared 2 bases from V and 6 bases from J, leaving 16 bases between. The CDR3 consists of 15 residues. Study-level findings and limits: There were some V segments, including TRBV6-2 and TRBV6-3, excluded as indistinguishable.

Sequenced material: PBMCs. The rearrangement joins TRBV9 to TRBJ2-3; maybe TRBD2 (5 bases). The TCR comes from a woman in her 50s in good health and CMV-seronegative. The chain's CDR3 is CASSVLGERDDTQYF. The CDR3 DNA follows: TGTGCCAGCAGCGTTTTGGGAGAACGCGATGATACGCAGTATTTT.